This T cell receptor (beta chain) was identified in a study of CXCR3-negative and CXCR3-positive naive CD8 T cells. Study outcomes and limitations: CXCR3-positive naive cells had TRB CDR3s that were more hydrophobic than CXCR3-negative naive cells had. Naive CXCR3-negative and CXCR3-positive cells had similar TRBV-TRBJ usage; memory differed.

There are 13 residues in the CDR3. Per germline, CDR1 SEHNR and CDR2 FQNEAQ (reference sequence). Phenotypically, naive CD8+ T cells corresponded to CD45RO-CCR7+CD27+CD95-. The TRB cDNA libraries were prepared by 5' RACE with UMI labels. TCRdb reprocessed the 5' RACE reads; each CDR3 protein has one entry and no DNA is given. Recorded for this sample: about 90,000 distinct CDR3 sequences. With respect to this clonotype: Its antigen is unknown.

The chain is built from TRBV7-9 and TRBJ1-5; TCRdb returns TRBD1, unconfirmable since there is no DNA. This receptor was taken from a human donor in good health. Some clones in this sample may be carry-over from other donors' samples. Specimen: naive CXCR3- CD8+ T cells from blood. Subset described: CD45RO-CCR7+CD27+CD95- naive CD8+ T cells lacking CXCR3 (TNR3-). The CDR3 is CASSPGYNQPQHF.